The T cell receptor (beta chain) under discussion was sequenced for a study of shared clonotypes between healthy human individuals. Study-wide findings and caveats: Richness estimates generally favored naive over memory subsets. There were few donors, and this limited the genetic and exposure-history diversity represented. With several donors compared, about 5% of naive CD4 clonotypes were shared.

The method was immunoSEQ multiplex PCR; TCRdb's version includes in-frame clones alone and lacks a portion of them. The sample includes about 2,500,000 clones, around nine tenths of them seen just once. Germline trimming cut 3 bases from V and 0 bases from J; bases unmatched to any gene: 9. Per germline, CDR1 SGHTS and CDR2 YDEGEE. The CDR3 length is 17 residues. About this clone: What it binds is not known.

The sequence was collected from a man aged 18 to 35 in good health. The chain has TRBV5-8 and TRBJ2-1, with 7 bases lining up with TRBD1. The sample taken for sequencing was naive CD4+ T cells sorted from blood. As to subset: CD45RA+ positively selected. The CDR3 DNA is TGTGCCAGCAGCTACCCAGGGGGACACAACTCCTACAATGAGCAGTTCTTC. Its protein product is CASSYPGGHNSYNEQFF.